This T cell receptor (beta chain) was sequenced during a study of human thymus T cells. Regarding the study as a whole: Among thymic and blood repertoires, usage of V and J genes appeared biased.

Four of the eight donors gave roughly 0.45-1 mL blood during surgery. The CDR3 spans 13 residues. The germline CDR1 and CDR2 sequences are SGHNT and YENEEA. Trimming took off 2 bases at V and 1 base at J, with 5 bases between the two ends. This clone was found a few times. Its antigen remains unknown. Using immunoSEQ multiplex PCR, the repertoire was profiled, and TCRdb retains in-frame clones only, with some absent. There are 40,000 to 45,000 clones in the sample; 85% to 95% occur only once, and about 0.12% lies in the top ten. What was sequenced was blood. The TCR sequence derives from a boy under two years old with a congenital heart defect but otherwise immunologically healthy. The chain recombines TRBV11-3 with TRBJ1-1; no clear D. In DNA form, the CDR3 reads TGTGCCAGCAGCTTAATACAGAACACTGAAGCTTTCTTT. Residues: CASSLIQNTEAFF.